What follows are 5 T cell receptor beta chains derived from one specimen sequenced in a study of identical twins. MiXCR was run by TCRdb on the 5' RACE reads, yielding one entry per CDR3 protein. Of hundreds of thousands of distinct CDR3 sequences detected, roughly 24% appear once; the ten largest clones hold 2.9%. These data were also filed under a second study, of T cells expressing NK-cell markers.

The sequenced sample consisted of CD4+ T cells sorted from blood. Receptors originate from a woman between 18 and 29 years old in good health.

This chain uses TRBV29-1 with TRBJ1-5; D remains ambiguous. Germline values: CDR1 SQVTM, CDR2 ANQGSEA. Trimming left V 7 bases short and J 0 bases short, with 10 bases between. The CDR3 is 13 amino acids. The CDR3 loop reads CSGAENSNQPQHF. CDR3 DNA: TGCAGCGGAGCAGAGAATAGCAATCAGCCCCAGCATTTT.

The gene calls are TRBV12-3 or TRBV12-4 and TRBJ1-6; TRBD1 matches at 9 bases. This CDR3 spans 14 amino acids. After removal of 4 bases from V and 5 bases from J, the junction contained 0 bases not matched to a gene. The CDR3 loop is CASSWTGDNSPLHF. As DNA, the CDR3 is TGTGCCAGCAGTTGGACAGGGGATAATTCACCCCTCCACTTT.

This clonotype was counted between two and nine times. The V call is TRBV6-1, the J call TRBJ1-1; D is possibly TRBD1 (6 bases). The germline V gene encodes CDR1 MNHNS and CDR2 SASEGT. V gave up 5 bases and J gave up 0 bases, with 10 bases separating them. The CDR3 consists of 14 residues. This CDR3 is CASSTGRLNTEAFF. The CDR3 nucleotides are TGTGCCAGCAGTACAGGGCGGCTGAACACTGAAGCTTTCTTT.

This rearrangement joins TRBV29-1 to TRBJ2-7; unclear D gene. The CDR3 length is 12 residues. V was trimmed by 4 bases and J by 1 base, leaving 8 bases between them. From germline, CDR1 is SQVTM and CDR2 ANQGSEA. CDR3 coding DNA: TGCAGCGTTGTTAGACCATCCTACGAGCAGTACTTC. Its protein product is CSVVRPSYEQYF.

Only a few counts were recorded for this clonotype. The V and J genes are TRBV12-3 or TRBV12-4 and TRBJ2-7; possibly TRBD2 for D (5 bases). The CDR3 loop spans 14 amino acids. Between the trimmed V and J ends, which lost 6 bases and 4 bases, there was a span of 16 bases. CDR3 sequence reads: CASRDRGFGYEQYF. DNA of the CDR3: TGTGCCAGCAGAGACCGGGGTTTCGGGTACGAGCAGTACTTC.